What follows are 15 T cell receptor beta chains derived from one specimen sequenced in a study of shared clonotypes between healthy human individuals. Using immunoSEQ multiplex PCR, the repertoire was profiled, and TCRdb retains in-frame clones only, with some absent. In the table there are a few million clones, 85% to 95% of which are singletons. The specimen was naive CD4+ T cells from PBMCs. The subset was: CD45RA+ positively selected. The receptors here all came from a man between 18 and 29 years old in good health. Some clones in this sample may be carry-over from other donors' samples.

This clone was counted a few times. The chain uses TRBV6-1 and TRBJ1-5; the D gene is possibly TRBD1 (5 bases). CDR3 length: 13 residues. The germline V gene has CDR1 MNHNS and CDR2 SASEGT. The V gene lost 6 bases and the J gene lost 7 bases, with 13 bases spanning the gap. In nucleotides, the CDR3 is TGTGCCAGCAGGACTGAGGCAGGGCAGCCCCAGCATTTT. Its protein product is CASRTEAGQPQHF.

The chain joins TRBV9 to TRBJ2-1; 9 bases line up with TRBD2. The CDR3 sequence is 15 residues long. After removal of 4 bases from V and 7 bases from J, the junction contained 9 bases not matched to a gene. The V gene's germline CDR1 is SGDLS and CDR2 YYNGEE. The CDR3 sequence is CASSPLAGRFNEQFF. In DNA form, the CDR3 reads TGTGCCAGCAGCCCGCTAGCGGGAAGATTTAATGAGCAGTTCTTC.

The J gene is TRBJ2-7, the V gene TRBV5-1; a possible D gene is TRBD1 (6 bases). The V and J ends lost 8 bases and 7 bases respectively, with 16 bases between them. The CDR3 covers 12 residues. Germline V lookup: CDR1 SGHRS, CDR2 YFSETQ. DNA for the CDR3: TGCGCCAGTTCGACAGGAGCGGATGAGCAGTACTTC. Translated: CASSTGADEQYF. Based on the CDR3 plus reference TRBV5-1 and TRBJ2-7, the full variable domain is KAGVTQTPRYLIKTRGQQVTLSCSPISGHRSVSWYQQTPGQGLQFLFEYFSETQRNKGNFPGRFSGRQFSNSRSEMNVSTLELGDSALYLCASSTGADEQYFGPGTRLTVT.

The rearrangement joins TRBV7-2 to TRBJ1-4, with 8 bases that match TRBD1. V lost 5 bases and J lost 7; bases outside the gene matches: 9. CDR1 and CDR2 (germline): SGHTA, FQGNSA. The CDR3 length is 15 residues. The CDR3: CASSLKPGGGEKLFF. Written as DNA, the CDR3 is TGTGCCAGCAGCCTAAAACCAGGGGGCGGTGAAAAACTGTTTTTT.

The chain employs TRBV19 and TRBJ1-4, with D perhaps TRBD1 (5 bases). Trimming pared 6 bases from V and 0 bases from J, leaving 8 bases between. This CDR3 contains 14 residues. Germline V lookup: CDR1 LNHDA, CDR2 SQIVND (reference sequence). The CDR3 DNA follows: TGTGCCAGTAGCCGACAGACAACTAATGAAAAACTGTTTTTT. It specifies CASSRQTTNEKLFF.

This chain connects TRBV5-1 to TRBJ1-2; tentative D call: TRBD1 (6 bases). Germline V CDR1 and CDR2: SGHRS, YFSETQ. CDR3 size: 16 residues. V was clipped by 0 bases and J by 7 bases, with 19 bases between them. CDR3 sequence: CASSLADSSLSGGYTF. CDR3 bases: TGCGCCAGCAGCTTGGCGGACAGCTCCTTAAGTGGTGGCTACACCTTC.

J is TRBJ2-5 and V is TRBV11-2, with a tentative D call TRBD2 (5 bases). The CDR3 length is 16 residues. Germline values: CDR1 SGHAT, CDR2 FQNNGV. Trimming left V 6 bases short and J 5 bases short, with 22 bases between. CDR3 protein: CASSSTREGSRETQYF. Written as DNA, the CDR3 is TGTGCCAGCAGTTCCACCCGGGAAGGGAGTCGGGAGACCCAGTACTTC.

This clone has only one observation. V usage is TRBV4-1 and J usage is TRBJ2-5; 8 positions match TRBD1. The CDR3 contains 16 residues. The germline CDR1 and CDR2 sequences are MGHRA and YSYEKL. Trimming took 4 bases from V and 2 from J; bases not matched to a gene: 9. The CDR3 DNA sequence: TGCGCCAGCAGCCGCCCCGGGACAGGCGGTCAAGAGACCCAGTACTTC. This encodes CASSRPGTGGQETQYF.

The V call is TRBV11-2, the J call TRBJ2-2; 11 nucleotides align to TRBD2. Looked up from germline, CDR1 is SGHAT and CDR2 is FQNNGV. The CDR3 is 17 amino acids. Losses at the gene ends were 4 bases for V and 1 base for J; bases not matched to a gene: 5. The CDR3 DNA is TGTGCCAGCAGCTCCCTGGGACTAGCGGAGAACACCGGGGAGCTGTTTTTT. This sequence encodes CASSSLGLAENTGELFF.

The chain couples TRBV9 to TRBJ2-1; TRBD2 agrees at 7 bases. The CDR3 extends over 13 amino acids. Losses at the gene ends were 3 bases for V and 9 bases for J; bases not matched to a gene: 6. The germline V gene has CDR1 SGDLS and CDR2 YYNGEE. CDR3: CASSAISSGEQFF. DNA of the CDR3: TGTGCCAGCAGCGCAATCTCTAGCGGTGAGCAGTTCTTC.

The V gene is TRBV28, the J gene TRBJ1-2; no clear D gene. From germline, CDR1 is MDHEN and CDR2 SYDVKM. V dropped 6 bases and J dropped 0 bases, with 8 bases sitting between them. The CDR3 is 13 residues long. Here the CDR3 reads CASSLWANYGYTF. In DNA form, the CDR3 reads TGTGCCAGCAGCCTATGGGCTAACTATGGCTACACCTTC.

J is TRBJ2-7 and V is TRBV30; tentative D call: TRBD1 (6 bases). CDR1 and CDR2 from the germline V gene are GTSNPN and SVGIG (reference sequence). The CDR3 covers 17 residues. Trimming removed 3 bases at V and 7 bases at J, with 28 bases between. The CDR3 region has the DNA TGTGCCTGGAGCATAGATGACCCGGGGACACGCTTCGTGGAGCAGTACTTC. Its translation: CAWSIDDPGTRFVEQYF.

The V call is TRBV29-1, the J call TRBJ2-1, with 12 bases identical to TRBD2. J lost 7 bases, V lost 4 bases, and 5 bases had no gene match. The CDR3 extends over 14 amino acids. Germline-derived CDR1 and CDR2 are SQVTM and ANQGSEA. The CDR3 sequence: CSVVASGRENEQFF. In nucleotides, the CDR3 is TGCAGCGTTGTGGCTAGCGGGAGGGAAAATGAGCAGTTCTTC.

J is TRBJ2-1 and V is TRBV5-6; 7 nucleotides agree with TRBD1. Germline CDR1 reads SGHDT; CDR2 reads YYEEEE. CDR3 length: 15 amino acids. V shed 6 bases, J shed 7 bases, and the junction held 13 bases outside the gene matches. CDR3 nucleotide sequence: TGTGCCAGCACCCGACAGGGCCGAACTCTTAATGAGCAGTTCTTC. It translates to CASTRQGRTLNEQFF.

The chain is built from TRBV18 and TRBJ1-2; perhaps TRBD1 as D (6 bases). V dropped 3 bases and J dropped 2 bases, with 16 bases sitting between them. Germline CDR1 and CDR2: KGHSH and LQKENI. This CDR3 has 16 residues. In nucleotides, the CDR3 is TGTGCCAGCTCACCCCGAACTTCCGACAGGAACTATGGCTACACCTTC. Translation gives CASSPRTSDRNYGYTF.